Presented here are 20 T cell receptor beta chains from one specimen sequenced in a study of T cells after posttransplantation cyclophosphamide. Using immunoSEQ multiplex PCR, the repertoire was profiled, and TCRdb retains in-frame clones only, with some absent. The sample is made up of 44,000 or so clones, none counted only once. Sequenced: PBMCs. Receptors were obtained from a man aged 35-49 years in good health, CMV-negative, and a related stem cell transplant donor.

This clone was counted at least ten times. The chain links TRBV6-6 to TRBJ2-3, with 8 bases identical to TRBD2. This CDR3 has 15 residues. Trimming removed 1 base from V and 4 bases from J; junction bases left unmatched: 4. The germline V gene has CDR1 MNHNY and CDR2 SVGAGI (reference sequence). The CDR3 region is CASSYYSGKADTQYF. The CDR3 DNA is TGTGCCAGCAGTTACTATAGCGGGAAAGCAGATACGCAGTATTTT.

This clone showed up many times. V and J are TRBV6-5 and TRBJ1-4; TRBD1 might be the D (6 bases). Deletions cut 4 bases from V and 4 bases from J, with 16 bases between. Per germline, CDR1 MNHEY and CDR2 SVGAGI. The CDR3 is 16 amino acids. CDR3 loop: CASSSRRGTLNEKLFF. CDR3 DNA: TGTGCCAGCAGTTCCCGAAGGGGGACCCTTAATGAAAAACTGTTTTTT.

This clone has at least ten counts. The chain has TRBV6-5 and TRBJ2-7; the D gene is possibly TRBD2 (5 bases). V lost 6 bases and J 4 bases, leaving 7 bases between the germline ends. The CDR3 length is 11 residues. Germline CDR1 is MNHEY and CDR2 is SVGAGI. In DNA form, the CDR3 reads TGTGCCAGCAGGCGGGCTTACGAGCAGTACTTC. Amino acid sequence: CASRRAYEQYF.

This clone was counted many times. The chain recombines TRBV6-6 with TRBJ1-1, with TRBD1 identical over 9 bases. CDR3 length: 16 amino acids. CDR1 is MNHNY and CDR2 is SVGAGI in the germline V gene (reference sequence). With V trimmed by 5 bases and J by 0 bases, 7 bases remained unmatched. The CDR3 DNA reads as TGTGCCAGCAGTACAGGGGGCCAGACCATGAACACTGAAGCTTTCTTT. The encoded protein is CASSTGGQTMNTEAFF.

This clone has a count of ten or more. This chain connects TRBV28 to TRBJ1-1, with D unclear. Germline V gives CDR1 MDHEN, CDR2 SYDVKM. The V end was cut by 6 bases, the J end by 3 bases, with 8 bases between. The CDR3 is 12 amino acids. The CDR3 coding sequence is TGTGCCAGCAGGACTGGATACACTGAAGCTTTCTTT. Translated: CASRTGYTEAFF.

This clone was counted only a few times. The rearrangement uses TRBV6-5 and TRBJ2-7; no definite D call. CDR1 and CDR2 from the germline V gene are MNHEY and SVGAGI. The CDR3 extends over 14 amino acids. Trimming removed 6 bases at V and 3 bases at J, with 15 bases between. In DNA, the CDR3 is TGTGCCAGCAGCGGAATGACTGGAGACTACGAGCAGTACTTC. Its protein is CASSGMTGDYEQYF.

The chain's CDR3 is CASSADKSTDTQYF. DNA for the CDR3: TGTGCCAGCAGCGCGGACAAGAGCACAGATACGCAGTATTTT. The chain couples TRBV4-2 to TRBJ2-3, with D maybe TRBD1 (5 bases). The length of the CDR3 is 14 residues. Germline CDR1 LGHNA, CDR2 YNFKEQ. V gave up 5 bases and J gave up 0 bases, with 9 bases separating them.

This clone was picked up a small number of times. This chain links TRBV11-2 with TRBJ2-1, with 7 bases matching TRBD2. Per germline, CDR1 SGHAT and CDR2 FQNNGV. This CDR3 spans 13 amino acids. The J segment lost 5 bases and the V segment lost 3 bases, leaving 1 base of the junction unmatched. CDR3 coding DNA: TGTGCCAGCAGCTTTCTAGCGGACAATGAGCAGTTCTTC. It encodes CASSFLADNEQFF. The variable domain in full, with the rest retrieved from reference TRBV11-2 and TRBJ2-1, is EAGVAQSPRYKIIEKRQSVAFWCNPISGHATLYWYQQILGQGPKLLIQFQNNGVVDDSQLPKDRFSAERLKGVDSTLKIQPAKLEDSAVYLCASSFLADNEQFFGPGTRLTVL.

There are many counts of this clone. The gene calls are TRBV6-5 and TRBJ1-5; the D is unclear. Germline assignment: CDR1 MNHEY and CDR2 SVGAGI. Trimming shortened V by 5 bases and J by 5 bases, and 10 bases separated the two germline ends. There are 13 residues in the CDR3. The CDR3 nucleotides are TGTGCCAGCAGTCGAGGAAGGCATCAGCCCCAGCATTTT. The encoded protein is CASSRGRHQPQHF.

This clone was observed many times. This rearrangement joins TRBV5-6 to TRBJ2-3; D is unresolved. The CDR3 runs 13 residues. Germline CDR1 reads SGHDT; CDR2 reads YYEEEE. V was shortened by 0 bases and J by 4 bases, with 6 bases between the two germline ends. The CDR3 loop is CASSLDRADTQYF. The CDR3 DNA reads as TGTGCCAGCAGCTTGGACCGAGCAGATACGCAGTATTTT.

This clone was detected many times. The chain links TRBV7-8 to TRBJ2-1, with D possibly TRBD1 on 5 matching bases. This CDR3 has 13 amino acids. Germline V gene lookup returns CDR1 SGHVS and CDR2 FQNEAQ. V lost 5 bases and J lost 3, with 8 bases in between. The CDR3 reads CASSPRGYNEQFF. In nucleotides, the CDR3 is TGTGCCAGCAGCCCTAGGGGCTACAATGAGCAGTTCTTC. Together with reference TRBV7-8 and TRBJ2-1, the CDR3 gives the full variable domain: GAGVSQSPRYKVAKRGQDVALRCDPISGHVSLFWYQQALGQGPEFLTYFQNEAQLDKSGLPSDRFFAERPEGSVSTLKIQRTQQEDSAVYLCASSPRGYNEQFFGPGTRLTVL.

In this sample, this clone turned up many times. The chain combines TRBV7-2 with TRBJ1-1; D is undetermined. Trimming removed 6 bases from V and 1 base from J, with 12 bases in between. This CDR3 has 14 amino acids. From germline, CDR1 is SGHTA and CDR2 FQGNSA. The CDR3 DNA reads TGTGCCAGCAGTTCAACCAACTGGAACACTGAAGCTTTCTTT. Translation: CASSSTNWNTEAFF.

This clone showed up many times. The chain carries TRBV27 and TRBJ2-1; 7 bases match TRBD2. Germline V gives CDR1 MNHEY, CDR2 SMNVEV (reference sequence). The CDR3 extends over 14 amino acids. V shed 2 bases, J shed 3 bases, and the junction held 1 base outside the gene matches. In DNA form, the CDR3 reads TGTGCCAGCAGTTTAGCGGGAGACTACAATGAGCAGTTCTTC. Translating it yields CASSLAGDYNEQFF.

This clone occurred many times. The V and J genes are TRBV11-3 and TRBJ2-2, with a tentative D call TRBD1 (5 bases). CDR1 is SGHNT, CDR2 YENEEA, per germline. The CDR3 runs 14 residues. With 3 bases removed from V and 1 base from J, the gap between germline ends came to 6 bases. The CDR3 reads CASSFRGNTGELFF. The CDR3 DNA is TGTGCCAGCAGCTTTAGGGGGAACACCGGGGAGCTGTTTTTT.

This clone was seen many times. The chain employs TRBV11-3 and TRBJ2-5, with D uncertain. This CDR3 contains 15 residues. V was cut by 4 bases and J by 5 bases, with 17 bases left in between. Per germline, CDR1 SGHNT and CDR2 YENEEA. The CDR3 coding sequence is TGTGCCAGCAGCTCCCGGATCGGAGTAGGTGAGACCCAGTACTTC. This gives the protein CASSSRIGVGETQYF.

This clone has ten or more counts. The chain is built from TRBV25-1 and TRBJ1-3; 7 bases fit TRBD1. The germline V gene encodes CDR1 MGHDK and CDR2 SYGVNS. The CDR3 contains 17 residues. J gave up 2 bases and V 1 base, and 8 bases lay outside the gene matches. In DNA form, the CDR3 reads TGTGCCAGCAGTGAATCCCTCTCGACAGGGACTGGAAACACCATATATTTT. Encoded protein: CASSESLSTGTGNTIYF.

This clone was detected a few times. The chain employs TRBV27 and TRBJ2-1; tentative D call: TRBD2 (5 bases). This CDR3 has 13 residues. V was clipped by 4 bases and J by 8 bases, with 12 bases between them. Germline V gene sequence: CDR1 MNHEY, CDR2 SMNVEV (reference sequence). Here the CDR3 reads CASSWTGKYEQFF. The CDR3 DNA reads TGTGCCAGCAGTTGGACGGGAAAGTATGAGCAGTTCTTC.

V usage is TRBV7-9 and J usage is TRBJ1-1, with 10 bases fitting TRBD1. Germline loops: CDR1 SEHNR, CDR2 FQNEAQ (reference sequence). This CDR3 comprises 14 residues. Unmatched junction bases numbered 5, after V lost 5 bases and J lost 5 bases. The CDR3 nucleotides read TGTGCCAGCAGCACCCGGGACAGGGGTACTGAAGCTTTCTTT. Encoded protein: CASSTRDRGTEAFF.

This clone was seen at least ten times. The rearrangement joins TRBV27 to TRBJ2-2; a weak D match, TRBD1 (6 bases). V shed 2 bases and J shed 2 bases, with 9 bases lying between them. The germline V gene encodes CDR1 MNHEY and CDR2 SMNVEV (reference sequence). The CDR3 is made up of 15 amino acids. CDR3 in amino acids: CASSLQGLNTGELFF. The CDR3, as DNA: TGTGCCAGCAGTTTACAGGGGCTCAACACCGGGGAGCTGTTTTTT.

This clone was detected ten times or more. The genes are TRBV7-9 and TRBJ2-7, with 13 bases aligning to TRBD2. V trimming: 5 bases; J trimming: 0 bases; junction bases outside the gene matches: 13. The CDR3 runs 19 residues. Germline V gene data show CDR1 as SEHNR and CDR2 as FQNEAQ (reference sequence). The CDR3 region has the DNA TGTGCCAGCAGCCAAGGAGGACTAGCGGGAGTGGCTACCTCCTACGAGCAGTACTTC. Protein sequence: CASSQGGLAGVATSYEQYF.